Following are 28 T cell receptor beta chains from one sample sequenced in a study of T-cell memory formation after mild COVID-19. TCRdb re-analysed the 5' RACE reads in MiXCR, keeping a single row per CDR3 protein. The table has roughly 240,000 distinct CDR3 sequences, roughly 15% seen once. The sample was PBMCs or a T cell subset sorted from them (not recorded which). The source is a young man who had mild COVID-19 (a few samples of this study predate the infection). Cell type and time point are not known.

This clonotype was seen a few times. This chain uses TRBV20-1 with TRBJ2-5, with D perhaps matching TRBD2 (5 bases). Germline CDR1 is DFQATT and CDR2 is SNEGSKA (reference sequence). CDR3 length: 13 amino acids. V gave up 0 bases and J gave up 5 bases, with 10 bases separating them. CDR3 DNA sequence: TGCAGTGCTAGAGACGGGGATAAGGAGACCCAGTACTTC. Translated, it gives CSARDGDKETQYF.

V and J are TRBV5-1 and TRBJ2-5, with D possibly being TRBD2 (5 bases). The germline V gene encodes CDR1 SGHRS and CDR2 YFSETQ. CDR3 size: 13 residues. V was cut by 0 bases and J by 7 bases, with 10 bases left in between. CDR3 DNA: TGCGCCAGCAGCTTGGATCTGGCGGGGACCCAGTACTTC. This sequence encodes CASSLDLAGTQYF.

This clonotype was picked up a small number of times. The chain has TRBV2 and TRBJ1-6; maybe TRBD1 (6 bases). Trimming took off 10 bases at V and 4 bases at J, with 17 bases between the two ends. The length of the CDR3 is 15 residues. CDR1 and CDR2 from the germline V gene are SNHLY and FYNNEI. For the CDR3, the DNA is TGTGCCACCACAGGACAGTCCGCTTATAATTCACCCCTCCACTTT. The encoded protein is CATTGQSAYNSPLHF.

In its sample, this clonotype was seen a few times. This chain links TRBV7-2 with TRBJ2-3; 8 bases align to TRBD1. Looked up from germline, CDR1 is SGHTA and CDR2 is FQGNSA. This CDR3 spans 13 amino acids. V lost 10 bases, J lost 4 bases, and 7 bases stayed unmatched. CDR3 residues: CATQSGGADTQYF. The CDR3, as DNA: TGTGCCACCCAATCAGGGGGCGCAGATACGCAGTATTTT.

This clonotype was counted between two and nine times. This chain joins TRBV15 and TRBJ2-7; D ambiguous. CDR3 size: 13 residues. V was clipped by 4 bases and J by 2 bases, with 9 bases between them. CDR1 is LNHNV, CDR2 YYDKDF, per germline (reference sequence). The CDR3 DNA follows: TGTGCCACCAGCATAAGTCACACCTACGAGCAGTACGTC. It translates to CATSISHTYEQYV.

The J gene is TRBJ2-3, the V gene TRBV4-3, with 7 bases lining up with TRBD2. The CDR3 is made up of 16 amino acids. With V trimmed by 5 bases and J by 4 bases, 12 bases remained unmatched. Germline V gene sequence: CDR1 LGHNA, CDR2 YSLEER. CDR3 region: CASSVGSGGISDTQYF. DNA of the CDR3: TGCGCCAGCAGCGTCGGGTCGGGGGGAATTTCAGATACGCAGTATTTT.

The gene calls are TRBV7-9 and TRBJ1-5; 7 bases map to TRBD1. Per the germline V gene, CDR1 is SEHNR and CDR2 is FQNEAQ (reference sequence). CDR3 length: 15 residues. Losses at the gene ends were 5 bases for V and 0 bases for J; bases not matched to a gene: 4. In DNA, the CDR3 is TGTGCCAGCAGCCCCGGGACAGATAGCAATCAGCCCCAGCATTTT. It encodes CASSPGTDSNQPQHF.

The chain employs TRBV19 and TRBJ2-1; 8 bases align to TRBD2. The germline CDR1 and CDR2 sequences are LNHDA and SQIVND (reference sequence). V lost 7 bases and J lost 8; bases outside the gene matches: 16. This CDR3 is built from 16 residues. The CDR3 is CASKSKPGLGIHEQFF. CDR3 nucleotide sequence: TGTGCCAGTAAGAGTAAACCGGGACTAGGGATACATGAGCAGTTCTTC.

This clonotype was seen a handful of times. The chain uses TRBV29-1 and TRBJ1-1; D remains unclear. V dropped 7 bases and J dropped 8 bases, with 5 bases sitting between them. Germline CDR1 SQVTM, CDR2 ANQGSEA. The CDR3 length is 8 residues. The DNA of the CDR3 is TGCAGCGCCTTAGAAGCTTTCTTT. Protein sequence: CSALEAFF.

This clonotype was detected only a few times. The chain couples TRBV5-1 to TRBJ2-1; no reliable D call. The CDR3 loop spans 13 amino acids. Germline loops: CDR1 SGHRS, CDR2 YFSETQ. Trimming removed 1 base at V and 5 bases at J, with 7 bases between. Here the CDR3 reads CASSLIQNNEQFF. In DNA, the CDR3 is TGCGCCAGCAGCTTGATACAGAACAATGAGCAGTTCTTC. Full variable domain (missing parts from reference TRBV5-1 and TRBJ2-1): KAGVTQTPRYLIKTRGQQVTLSCSPISGHRSVSWYQQTPGQGLQFLFEYFSETQRNKGNFPGRFSGRQFSNSRSEMNVSTLELGDSALYLCASSLIQNNEQFFGPGTRLTVL.

V is TRBV24-1 and J is TRBJ2-3; D is ambiguous. CDR1 is KGHDR, CDR2 SFDVKD, per germline. Deletions cut 5 bases from V and 6 bases from J, with 11 bases between. CDR3 length: 13 residues. The CDR3, as DNA: TGTGCCACCAGTGCCTATGGGGTGGATACGCAGTATTTT. This translates into CATSAYGVDTQYF.

This chain links TRBV7-2 with TRBJ2-2, with 7 positions matching TRBD1. The length of the CDR3 is 16 residues. Germline CDR1 reads SGHTA; CDR2 reads FQGNSA. Trimming took 2 bases from V and 7 from J; bases not matched to a gene: 10. The CDR3 reads CASSLSSAGGVGELFF. Written as DNA, the CDR3 is TGTGCCAGCAGCTTATCGTCGGCAGGGGGTGTCGGGGAGCTGTTTTTT. Using reference TRBV7-2 and TRBJ2-2 for the parts outside the CDR3, the full variable domain is GAGVSQSPSNKVTEKGKDVELRCDPISGHTALYWYRQSLGQGLEFLIYFQGNSAPDKSGLPSDRFSAERTGGSVSTLTIQRTQQEDSAVYLCASSLSSAGGVGELFFGEGSRLTVL.

The chain carries TRBV12-3 or TRBV12-4 and TRBJ2-7; 9 nucleotides align to TRBD1. J lost 2 bases, V lost 6 bases, and 8 bases had no gene match. CDR3 length equals 15 residues. CDR3 residues: CASRTGTGNTYEQYF. CDR3 DNA: TGTGCCAGCAGGACCGGGACAGGGAATACCTACGAGCAGTACTTC.

V gene TRBV28 combines with J gene TRBJ2-5; TRBD1 is a possible D gene (5 bases). This CDR3 region has 13 residues. V was shortened by 6 bases and J by 5 bases, with 13 bases between the two germline ends. Germline lookup yields CDR1 MDHEN and CDR2 SYDVKM. CDR3 sequence reads: CASRRQGGETQYF. For the CDR3, the DNA is TGTGCCAGCAGGCGCCAGGGTGGGGAGACCCAGTACTTC.

About this clonotype: A much larger clone lies a single base off, so this may be a read error. The chain carries TRBV9 and TRBJ1-2, with 9 positions matching TRBD1. The CDR3 is 14 amino acids. V trimming: 3 bases; J trimming: 4 bases; junction bases outside the gene matches: 4. In germline, CDR1 is SGDLS, CDR2 YYNGEE. The CDR3 DNA reads as TGTGCCAGCAGCGCCCCGGACAGGGGCTATGGCTACACCTTC. This gives the protein CASSAPDRGYGYTF.

This clonotype was counted only a few times. The chain couples TRBV12-3 or TRBV12-4 to TRBJ2-2; 9 nucleotides match TRBD1. V was clipped by 4 bases and J by 1 base; unmatched bases: 4. The CDR3 runs 16 residues. CDR3 bases: TGTGCCAGCAGTTACCGGACAGGGGTGAACACCGGGGAGCTGTTTTTT. Translated: CASSYRTGVNTGELFF.

This clonotype has only a few counts. The gene calls are TRBV28 and TRBJ1-1; D is possibly TRBD1 (5 bases). CDR1 is MDHEN, CDR2 SYDVKM, per germline. The ends were cut back, 6 bases at V and 5 bases at J, with 19 bases in the middle. There are 15 residues in the CDR3. CDR3 region: CASSSPSGEGTEAFF. The DNA for the CDR3 is TGTGCCAGCAGCTCTCCGTCGGGGGAGGGGACTGAAGCTTTCTTT.

The chain has TRBV4-1 and TRBJ1-3, with TRBD1 as a possible D gene (6 bases). Trimming took 0 bases from V and 2 from J, leaving 17 bases between them. This CDR3 spans 18 amino acids. Looked up from germline, CDR1 is MGHRA and CDR2 is YSYEKL. CDR3 protein: CASSQDLPGAGTGNTIYF. The DNA of the CDR3 is TGCGCCAGCAGCCAAGATCTGCCAGGGGCAGGCACTGGAAACACCATATATTTT.

This chain links TRBV29-1 with TRBJ1-6; 10 bases are shared with TRBD1. The CDR3 covers 13 residues. V dropped 6 bases and J dropped 6; count of bases not matched to a gene: 2. Germline CDR1 reads SQVTM; CDR2 reads ANQGSEA. Here the CDR3 reads CSVRDRGNSPLHF. In nucleotides, the CDR3 is TGCAGCGTCCGGGACAGGGGTAATTCACCCCTCCACTTT.

The chain recombines TRBV2 with TRBJ2-1, with 8 bases lining up with TRBD1. In germline, CDR1 is SNHLY, CDR2 FYNNEI. The CDR3 is 15 residues long. The V segment lost 9 bases and the J segment 3 bases; nucleotides outside the gene matches: 10. CDR3 sequence: CASKGQDIIYNEQFF. DNA for the CDR3: TGTGCCAGTAAGGGACAGGACATTATCTACAATGAGCAGTTCTTC.

At least ten counts were recorded for this clonotype. CDR3 coding DNA: TGTGCCAGCAGCTTAGGGTCCCAAGCAGGGGAGTACTTC. Its translation is CASSLGSQAGEYF. The rearrangement uses TRBV7-2 and TRBJ2-7; possibly TRBD1 for D (6 bases). Germline lookup yields CDR1 SGHTA and CDR2 FQGNSA. Trimming shortened V by 1 base and J by 11 bases, and 15 bases separated the two germline ends. This CDR3 region has 13 residues.

This clonotype came up many times. V and J are TRBV27 and TRBJ2-3; no clear D. This CDR3 has 15 residues. Deletions cut 6 bases from V and 2 bases from J, with 15 bases between. In germline, CDR1 is MNHEY, CDR2 SMNVEV (reference sequence). CDR3 DNA sequence: TGTGCCAGCAGCCTCCAGTTGGGTTTCACAGATACGCAGTATTTT. Its translation is CASSLQLGFTDTQYF.

This rearrangement joins TRBV4-3 to TRBJ2-3; 7 nucleotides agree with TRBD2. This CDR3 region has 17 residues. V lost 2 bases to trimming and J lost 2 bases; unmatched junction nucleotides: 10. Germline V gives CDR1 LGHNA, CDR2 YSLEER. DNA for the CDR3: TGCGCCAGCAGCCAATCTGGACTAGAGACAATCACAGATACGCAGTATTTT. It is translated as CASSQSGLETITDTQYF.

The chain uses TRBV6-5 and TRBJ2-2; 10 positions match TRBD2. CDR1 is MNHEY and CDR2 is SVGAGI in the germline V gene. The V segment lost 6 bases and the J segment 5 bases; nucleotides outside the gene matches: 6. This CDR3 is 15 amino acids long. The CDR3 nucleotides read TGTGCCAGCAGCTATCTTAGCGGGAGGACCGGGGAGCTGTTTTTT. Amino acids: CASSYLSGRTGELFF.

This sequence joins TRBV6-5 and TRBJ2-5; TRBD2 is a possible D gene (5 bases). The CDR3 is 16 residues long. Germline lookup yields CDR1 MNHEY and CDR2 SVGAGI. With 7 bases removed from V and 5 bases from J, the gap between germline ends came to 23 bases. CDR3 coding DNA: TGTGCCAGCACCCCCCAGCGGAAGCATACTTCGGAGACCCAGTACTTC. Protein: CASTPQRKHTSETQYF.

This clonotype has ten or more counts. The chain joins TRBV4-2 to TRBJ2-3; 8 bases line up with TRBD1. Trimming cost V 4 bases and J 1 base; bases outside gene matches: 7. Germline V lookup: CDR1 LGHNA, CDR2 YNFKEQ. The length of the CDR3 is 16 residues. The CDR3 coding sequence is TGTGCCAGCAGCCTCCAAACAGGGGGACGCACAGATACGCAGTATTTT. Translating it yields CASSLQTGGRTDTQYF.

This chain joins TRBV29-1 and TRBJ1-5; possible D gene TRBD1, 5 bases. V shed 4 bases and J shed 1 base, with 5 bases lying between them. Germline V gene data show CDR1 as SQVTM and CDR2 as ANQGSEA. There are 12 residues in the CDR3. The DNA of the CDR3 is TGCAGCGTTGGGGGGAGCAATCAGCCCCAGCATTTT. Protein product: CSVGGSNQPQHF.

This clonotype turned up a few times. V gene TRBV5-1 combines with J gene TRBJ1-2; D ambiguous. This CDR3 has 13 residues. CDR1 is SGHRS and CDR2 is YFSETQ in the germline V gene. V lost 0 bases and J lost 8, with 11 bases in between. For the CDR3, the DNA is TGCGCCAGCAGCTTGGCCTCTGGTAACGGCTACACCTTC. Its protein product is CASSLASGNGYTF.